The 15 T cell receptor beta chains listed next were all sequenced from one sample in a study of cytomegalovirus exposure and HLA in healthy donors. Use of 60 Vbeta and 13 Jbeta primers characterized the PCR. TCRdb keeps only in-frame clones here, not all; method: immunoSEQ multiplex PCR. The table includes some 160,000 clones, about three quarters detected once. The sequenced sample was PBMCs. The receptors were sampled from a woman between 35 and 50 years old in good health and CMV-seronegative.

This clone has just a few counts. The chain uses TRBV5-1 and TRBJ1-1; D is uncertain. From germline, CDR1 is SGHRS and CDR2 YFSETQ. The CDR3 has 14 residues. The V gene lost 0 bases and the J gene lost 4 bases, with 10 bases spanning the gap. DNA for the CDR3: TGCGCCAGCAGCTTGGCAGCGGCTGTCACTGAAGCTTTCTTT. Encoded protein: CASSLAAAVTEAFF.

The J gene is TRBJ2-7, the V gene TRBV19; 7 nucleotides match TRBD1. V was pared by 9 bases and J by 7 bases, with 18 bases of the junction left unmatched. CDR3 size: 15 residues. The germline V gene has CDR1 LNHDA and CDR2 SQIVND (reference sequence). The chain's CDR3 is CASRGQVGLSREQYF. The CDR3 coding sequence is TGTGCCAGCCGCGGACAGGTGGGGCTATCGAGGGAGCAGTACTTC.

V usage is TRBV25-1 and J usage is TRBJ1-6; perhaps TRBD1 as D (5 bases). Germline values: CDR1 MGHDK, CDR2 SYGVNS. V lost 6 bases and J lost 7, with 13 bases in between. This CDR3 is built from 14 residues. CDR3 residues: CASSSREGNSPLHF. The CDR3 nucleotides read TGTGCCAGCAGCTCGAGGGAGGGGAATTCACCCCTCCACTTT. Full variable domain (missing parts from reference TRBV25-1 and TRBJ1-6): EADIYQTPRYLVIGTGKKITLECSQTMGHDKMYWYQQDPGMELHLIHYSYGVNSTEKGDLSSESTVSRIRTEHFPLTLESARPSHTSQYLCASSSREGNSPLHFGNGTRLTVT.

The count of this clone is one. The rearrangement uses TRBV10-3 and TRBJ1-5, with 7 bases lining up with TRBD1. V lost 10 bases, J lost 6 bases, and 9 bases stayed unmatched. The germline V gene has CDR1 ENHRY and CDR2 SYGVKD. The CDR3 consists of 13 residues. CDR3 loop: CASATGVGQPQHF. DNA of the CDR3: TGTGCCAGCGCTACAGGGGTGGGTCAGCCCCAGCATTTT.

This clone was picked up a small number of times. The chain carries TRBV5-6 and TRBJ2-1, with a possible D match to TRBD2 (6 bases). CDR3 length: 13 residues. Germline V gene sequence: CDR1 SGHDT, CDR2 YYEEEE. Trimming pared 3 bases from V and 5 bases from J, leaving 9 bases between. This CDR3 is CASSWGVNNEQFF. CDR3 nucleotides: TGTGCCAGCAGCTGGGGGGTGAACAATGAGCAGTTCTTC.

The chain employs TRBV28 and TRBJ1-2; 7 positions agree with TRBD1. The CDR3 length is 16 residues. V was clipped by 7 bases and J by 4 bases; unmatched bases: 15. Germline V CDR1 and CDR2: MDHEN, SYDVKM. The CDR3 spells CASKGREGANFYGYTF. DNA for the CDR3: TGTGCCAGCAAAGGACGAGAGGGGGCGAATTTCTATGGCTACACCTTC.

By proportion, this clone is medium-sized. V is TRBV19 and J is TRBJ1-6; unclear D gene. Trimming took 5 bases from V and 3 from J, leaving 14 bases between them. CDR3 size: 16 residues. The V gene's germline CDR1 is LNHDA and CDR2 SQIVND (reference sequence). CDR3 sequence (DNA): TGTGCCAGTAGTTCGAGGACGGGGAACTATAATTCACCCCTCCACTTT. Translating gives CASSSRTGNYNSPLHF.

This clone has a single count. V is TRBV27 and J is TRBJ2-2; no clear D. V gave up 4 bases and J gave up 0 bases, with 3 bases separating them. The CDR3 runs to 13 residues. Germline V lookup: CDR1 MNHEY, CDR2 SMNVEV (reference sequence). This CDR3 is CASSSSNTGELFF. The CDR3 DNA is TGTGCCAGCAGTTCCTCGAACACCGGGGAGCTGTTTTTT.

The gene calls are TRBV7-8 and TRBJ1-1, with a tentative D call TRBD1 (5 bases). The CDR3 length is 13 residues. V was clipped by 8 bases and J by 4 bases, with 14 bases between them. CDR1 SGHVS and CDR2 FQNEAQ come from the germline V gene. In DNA form, the CDR3 reads TGTGCCAGCCGAAATATCAGGGCCACTGAAGCTTTCTTT. This encodes CASRNIRATEAFF.

The V gene is TRBV29-1, the J gene TRBJ1-6, with 8 positions matching TRBD1. This CDR3 is 17 amino acids long. CDR1 and CDR2 from the germline V gene are SQVTM and ANQGSEA. V dropped 3 bases and J dropped 4; count of bases not matched to a gene: 11. Written as DNA, the CDR3 is TGCAGCGTTGACAGGATATCCGGGACAGGTTATAATTCACCCCTCCACTTT. Translation: CSVDRISGTGYNSPLHF. The variable domain in full, completed from reference TRBV29-1 and TRBJ1-6, reads SAVISQKPSRDICQRGTSLTIQCQVDSQVTMMFWYRQQPGQSLTLIATANQGSEATYESGFVIDKFPISRPNLTFSTLTVSNMSPEDSSIYLCSVDRISGTGYNSPLHFGNGTRLTVT.

The genes are TRBV27 and TRBJ2-1, with D perhaps matching TRBD2 (6 bases). Trimming left V 4 bases short and J 6 bases short, with 19 bases between. This CDR3 spans 16 amino acids. Germline V CDR1 and CDR2: MNHEY, SMNVEV (reference sequence). The CDR3 DNA reads TGTGCCAGCAGTTCCCAGTCGACGGGGGTCGTCAATGAGCAGTTCTTC. This translates into CASSSQSTGVVNEQFF.

The chain couples TRBV19 to TRBJ2-5; 8 bases line up with TRBD1. The CDR3 consists of 14 residues. V lost 2 bases to trimming and J lost 2 bases; unmatched junction nucleotides: 1. Germline CDR1 LNHDA, CDR2 SQIVND (reference sequence). The CDR3 protein is CASSIRTGQETQYF. As DNA, the CDR3 is TGTGCCAGTAGTATAAGGACAGGGCAAGAGACCCAGTACTTC.

This sequence joins TRBV7-3 and TRBJ1-1; 7 positions match TRBD1. This CDR3 spans 15 amino acids. CDR1 and CDR2 (germline): SGHTA, FQGTGA. J gave up 4 bases and V 7 bases, and 12 bases lay outside the gene matches. The DNA for the CDR3 is TGTGCCAGCACCATGTATACAGGGGTCCTCACTGAAGCTTTCTTT. Amino acid sequence: CASTMYTGVLTEAFF.

The chain employs TRBV7-2 and TRBJ2-5; D is perhaps TRBD1 (6 bases). V was trimmed by 4 bases and J by 7 bases, leaving 10 bases between them. The length of the CDR3 is 12 residues. Germline lookup yields CDR1 SGHTA and CDR2 FQGNSA. CDR3 sequence (DNA): TGTGCCAGCAGCTCCATCAGGGGGACCCAGTACTTC. It is translated as CASSSIRGTQYF.

CDR3 sequence: CASSPQGTSGNTIYF. Here the CDR3 DNA reads TGTGCCAGCAGCCCGCAGGGGACATCTGGAAACACCATATATTTT. The chain is built from TRBV11-2 and TRBJ1-3; D is perhaps TRBD1 (6 bases). Per germline, CDR1 SGHAT and CDR2 FQNNGV. Trimming left V 5 bases short and J 1 base short, with 12 bases between. This CDR3 contains 15 residues.